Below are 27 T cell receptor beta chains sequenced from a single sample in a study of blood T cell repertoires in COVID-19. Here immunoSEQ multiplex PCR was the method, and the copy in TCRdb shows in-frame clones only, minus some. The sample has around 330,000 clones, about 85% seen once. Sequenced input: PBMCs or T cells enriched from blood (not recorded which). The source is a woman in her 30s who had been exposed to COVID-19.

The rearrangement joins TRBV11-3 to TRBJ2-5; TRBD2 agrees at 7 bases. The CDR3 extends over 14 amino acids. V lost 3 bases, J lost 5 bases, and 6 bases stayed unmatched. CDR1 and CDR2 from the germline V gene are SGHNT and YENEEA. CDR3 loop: CASSFLAEEETQYF. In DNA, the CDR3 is TGTGCCAGCAGCTTTCTAGCGGAGGAGGAGACCCAGTACTTC.

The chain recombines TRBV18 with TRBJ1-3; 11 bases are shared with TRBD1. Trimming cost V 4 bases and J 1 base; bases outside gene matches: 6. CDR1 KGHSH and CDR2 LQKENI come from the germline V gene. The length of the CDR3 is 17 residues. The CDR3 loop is CASSRTGGENSGNTIYF. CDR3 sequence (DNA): TGTGCCAGCTCACGGACAGGGGGCGAGAATTCTGGAAACACCATATATTTT.

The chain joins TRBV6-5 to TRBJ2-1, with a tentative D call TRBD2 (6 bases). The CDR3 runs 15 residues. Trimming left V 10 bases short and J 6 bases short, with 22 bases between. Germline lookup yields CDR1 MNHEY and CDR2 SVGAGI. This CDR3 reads CATINPPAGGNEQFF. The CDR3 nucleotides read TGTGCCACCATTAACCCCCCAGCGGGTGGCAATGAGCAGTTCTTC.

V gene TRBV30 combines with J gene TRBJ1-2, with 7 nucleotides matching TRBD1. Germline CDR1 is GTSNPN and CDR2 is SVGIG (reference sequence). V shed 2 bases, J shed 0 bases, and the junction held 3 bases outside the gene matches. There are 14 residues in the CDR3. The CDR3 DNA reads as TGTGCCTGGAGTAAGCAGGGGGCTAACTATGGCTACACCTTC. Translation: CAWSKQGANYGYTF.

The CDR3: CASRLTGDNSPLHF. As DNA, the CDR3 is TGTGCCAGCAGGTTGACAGGGGATAATTCACCCCTCCACTTT. The chain employs TRBV7-8 and TRBJ1-6, with 8 nucleotides matching TRBD1. The CDR3 covers 14 residues. J gave up 5 bases and V 6 bases, and 3 bases lay outside the gene matches. Germline CDR1 SGHVS, CDR2 FQNEAQ.

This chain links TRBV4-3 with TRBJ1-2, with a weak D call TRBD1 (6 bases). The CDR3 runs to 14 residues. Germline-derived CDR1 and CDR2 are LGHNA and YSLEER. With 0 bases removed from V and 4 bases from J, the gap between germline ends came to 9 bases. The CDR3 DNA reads TGCGCCAGCAGCCAAGACAGGGGCGTCTATGGCTACACCTTC. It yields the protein CASSQDRGVYGYTF.

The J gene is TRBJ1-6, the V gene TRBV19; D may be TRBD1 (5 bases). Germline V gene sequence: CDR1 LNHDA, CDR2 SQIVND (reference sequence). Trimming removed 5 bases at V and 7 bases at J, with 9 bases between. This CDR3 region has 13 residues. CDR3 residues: CASSPAGNSPLHF. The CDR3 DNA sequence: TGTGCCAGTAGTCCCGCAGGGAATTCACCCCTCCACTTT. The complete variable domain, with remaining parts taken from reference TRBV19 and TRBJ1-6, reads DGGITQSPKYLFRKEGQNVTLSCEQNLNHDAMYWYRQDPGQGLRLIYYSQIVNDFQKGDIAEGYSVSREKKESFPLTVTSAQKNPTAFYLCASSPAGNSPLHFGNGTRLTVT.

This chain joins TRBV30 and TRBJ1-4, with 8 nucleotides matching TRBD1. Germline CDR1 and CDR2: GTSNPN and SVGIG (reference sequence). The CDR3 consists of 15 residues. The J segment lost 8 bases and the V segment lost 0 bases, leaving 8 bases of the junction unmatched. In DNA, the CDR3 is TGTGCCTGGAGTGTACTGGCAGGGGGCTTCGAAAAACTGTTTTTT. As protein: CAWSVLAGGFEKLFF.

The CDR3 sequence: CASATVPTGTEAFF. CDR3 in DNA: TGTGCCAGCGCGACAGTCCCAACTGGAACTGAAGCTTTCTTT. V and J are TRBV7-3 and TRBJ1-1; weak D call: TRBD1 (5 bases). The CDR3 length is 14 residues. The V gene lost 8 bases and the J gene lost 5 bases, with 18 bases spanning the gap. Per the germline V gene, CDR1 is SGHTA and CDR2 is FQGTGA.

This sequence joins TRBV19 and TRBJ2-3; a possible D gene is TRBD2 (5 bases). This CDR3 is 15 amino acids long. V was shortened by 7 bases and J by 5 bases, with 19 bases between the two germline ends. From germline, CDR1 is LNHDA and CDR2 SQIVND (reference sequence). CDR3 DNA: TGTGCCAGTAAGCCTGGCGGTGCCCGGGGAGATACGCAGTATTTT. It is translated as CASKPGGARGDTQYF. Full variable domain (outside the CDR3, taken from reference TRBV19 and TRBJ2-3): DGGITQSPKYLFRKEGQNVTLSCEQNLNHDAMYWYRQDPGQGLRLIYYSQIVNDFQKGDIAEGYSVSREKKESFPLTVTSAQKNPTAFYLCASKPGGARGDTQYFGPGTRLTVL.

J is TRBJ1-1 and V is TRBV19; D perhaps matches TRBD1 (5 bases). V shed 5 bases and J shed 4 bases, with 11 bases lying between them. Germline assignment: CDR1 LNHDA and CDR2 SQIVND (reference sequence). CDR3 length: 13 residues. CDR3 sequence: CASSVRGSTEAFF. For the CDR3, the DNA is TGTGCCAGTAGTGTCCGGGGGAGCACTGAAGCTTTCTTT.

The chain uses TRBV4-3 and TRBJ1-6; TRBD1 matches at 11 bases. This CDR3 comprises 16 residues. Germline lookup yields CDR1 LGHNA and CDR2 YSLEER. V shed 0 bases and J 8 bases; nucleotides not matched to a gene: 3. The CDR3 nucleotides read TGCGCCAGCAGCCAAGAACCGGGACAGGGGGATTCACCCCTCCACTTT. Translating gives CASSQEPGQGDSPLHF.

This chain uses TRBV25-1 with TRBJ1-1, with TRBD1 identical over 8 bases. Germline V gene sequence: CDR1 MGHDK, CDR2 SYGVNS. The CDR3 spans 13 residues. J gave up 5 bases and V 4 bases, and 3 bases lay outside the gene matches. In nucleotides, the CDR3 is TGTGCCAGCAGTGGACAGGGGAGGACTGAAGCTTTCTTT. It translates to CASSGQGRTEAFF.

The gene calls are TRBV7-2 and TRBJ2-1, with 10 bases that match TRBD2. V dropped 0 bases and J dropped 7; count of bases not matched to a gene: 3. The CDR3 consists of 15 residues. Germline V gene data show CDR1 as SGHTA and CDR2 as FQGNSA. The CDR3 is CASSLALAGVNEQFF. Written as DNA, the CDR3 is TGTGCCAGCAGCTTAGCTCTAGCGGGGGTTAATGAGCAGTTCTTC.

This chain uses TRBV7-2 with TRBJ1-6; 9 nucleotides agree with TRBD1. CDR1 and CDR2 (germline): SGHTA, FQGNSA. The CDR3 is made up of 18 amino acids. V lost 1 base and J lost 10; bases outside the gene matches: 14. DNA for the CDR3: TGTGCCAGCAGCTTAGTCCCCAATACCGGGACAGGGAGGTCACCCCTCCACTTT. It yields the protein CASSLVPNTGTGRSPLHF.

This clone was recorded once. The CDR3 loop reads CASSLGRPGKGDQPQHF. CDR3 sequence (DNA): TGTGCCAGCAGCTTAGGCCGACCAGGGAAAGGGGATCAGCCCCAGCATTTT. The V gene is TRBV7-9, the J gene TRBJ1-5; perhaps TRBD1 as D (5 bases). The CDR3 covers 17 residues. V dropped 1 base and J dropped 5 bases, with 18 bases sitting between them. Germline assignment: CDR1 SEHNR and CDR2 FQNEAQ (reference sequence).

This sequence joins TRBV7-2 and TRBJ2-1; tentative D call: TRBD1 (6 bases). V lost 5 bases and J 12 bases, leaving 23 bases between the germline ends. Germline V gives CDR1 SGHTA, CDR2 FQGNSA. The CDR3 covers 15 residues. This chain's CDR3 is CASSKQTPAQGMQFF. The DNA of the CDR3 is TGTGCCAGCAGCAAACAGACCCCCGCACAGGGTATGCAGTTCTTC.

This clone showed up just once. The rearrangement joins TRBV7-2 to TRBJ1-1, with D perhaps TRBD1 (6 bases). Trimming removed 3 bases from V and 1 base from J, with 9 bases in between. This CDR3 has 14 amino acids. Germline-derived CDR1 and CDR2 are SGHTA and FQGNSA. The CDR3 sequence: CASSFRTANTEAFF. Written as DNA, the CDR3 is TGTGCCAGCAGCTTCCGGACAGCGAACACTGAAGCTTTCTTT.

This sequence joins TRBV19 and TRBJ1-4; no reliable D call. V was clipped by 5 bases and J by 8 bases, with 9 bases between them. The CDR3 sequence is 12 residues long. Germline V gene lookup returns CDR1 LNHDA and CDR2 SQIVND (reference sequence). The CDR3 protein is CASSQSREKLFF. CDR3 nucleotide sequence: TGTGCCAGTAGTCAATCCCGGGAAAAACTGTTTTTT.

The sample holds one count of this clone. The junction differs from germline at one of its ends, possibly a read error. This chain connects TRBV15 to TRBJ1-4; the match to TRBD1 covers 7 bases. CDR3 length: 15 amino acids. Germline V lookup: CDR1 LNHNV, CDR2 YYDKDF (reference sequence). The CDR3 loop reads CATSGDRAPNEKLFF. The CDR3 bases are TGTGCCACCAGCGGAGACAGGGCACCTAATGAAAAACTGTTTTTT. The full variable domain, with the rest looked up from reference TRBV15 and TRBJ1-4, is DAMVIQNPRYQVTQFGKPVTLSCSQTLNHNVMYWYQQKSSQAPKLLFHYYDKDFNNEADTPDNFQSRRPNTSFCFLDIRSPGLGDTAMYLCATSGDRAPNEKLFFGSGTQLSVL.

The CDR3 DNA reads TGTGCCAGCAGACGGGAAATAGCGTCAGTGGAGACCCAGTACTTC. Its translation: CASRREIASVETQYF. The chain has TRBV7-2 and TRBJ2-5; D is perhaps TRBD2 (5 bases). The germline CDR1 and CDR2 sequences are SGHTA and FQGNSA. V lost 6 bases and J 5 bases, leaving 19 bases between the germline ends. CDR3 length: 15 residues.

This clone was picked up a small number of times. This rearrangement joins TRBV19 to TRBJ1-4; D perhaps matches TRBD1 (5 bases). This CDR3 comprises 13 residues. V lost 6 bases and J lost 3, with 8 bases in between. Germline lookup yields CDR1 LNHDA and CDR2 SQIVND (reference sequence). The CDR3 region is CASRGLSNEKLFF. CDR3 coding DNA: TGTGCCAGTAGGGGACTTTCTAATGAAAAACTGTTTTTT.

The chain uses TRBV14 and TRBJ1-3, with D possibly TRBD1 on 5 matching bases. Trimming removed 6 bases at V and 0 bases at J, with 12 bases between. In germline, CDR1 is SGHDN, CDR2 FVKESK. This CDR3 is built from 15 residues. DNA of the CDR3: TGTGCCAGCAGTTCAGGACAAACCTCTGGAAACACCATATATTTT. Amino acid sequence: CASSSGQTSGNTIYF.

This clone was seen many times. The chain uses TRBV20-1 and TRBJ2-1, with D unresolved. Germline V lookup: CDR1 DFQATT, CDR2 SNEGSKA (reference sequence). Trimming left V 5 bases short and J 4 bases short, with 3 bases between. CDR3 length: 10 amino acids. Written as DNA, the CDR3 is TGCAGTGCTTATTACAATGAGCAGTTCTTC. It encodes CSAYYNEQFF.

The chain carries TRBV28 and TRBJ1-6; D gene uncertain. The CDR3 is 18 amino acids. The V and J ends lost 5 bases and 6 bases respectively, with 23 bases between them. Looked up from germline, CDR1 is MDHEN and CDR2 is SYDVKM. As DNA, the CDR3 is TGTGCCAGCAGTCCGGGAGACACGAGCTCTTTTTTTAATTCACCCCTCCACTTT. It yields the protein CASSPGDTSSFFNSPLHF.

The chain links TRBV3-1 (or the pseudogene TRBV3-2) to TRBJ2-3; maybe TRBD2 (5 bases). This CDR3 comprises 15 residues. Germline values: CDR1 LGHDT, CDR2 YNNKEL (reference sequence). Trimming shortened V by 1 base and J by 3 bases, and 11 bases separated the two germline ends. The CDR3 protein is CASSQGWSGTDTQYF. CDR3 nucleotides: TGTGCCAGCAGCCAAGGTTGGTCGGGGACAGATACGCAGTATTTT.

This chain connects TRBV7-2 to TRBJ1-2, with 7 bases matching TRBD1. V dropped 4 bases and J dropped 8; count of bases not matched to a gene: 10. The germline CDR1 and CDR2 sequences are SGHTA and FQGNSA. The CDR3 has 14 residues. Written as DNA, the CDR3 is TGTGCCAGCAGCTCGAAGGACAGGAGAGAGGGCTACACCTTC. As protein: CASSSKDRREGYTF.